These 30 T cell receptor beta chains were sequenced from one sample in a study of blood T cells in healthy people across ages. Primers used in a second PCR of roughly 6 to 11 cycles were a sample-barcoded 5' primer and a J-beta primer mix. A single record per CDR3 protein comes from TCRdb applying MiXCR to the 5' RACE reads. The repertoire has roughly 680,000 distinct CDR3 sequences, approximately 49% of them found once; the top ten carry 30% to 35%. Sequencing input: blood. Receptor source: a woman aged 60-75 years in good health.

The chain uses TRBV2 and TRBJ1-1; a possible D gene is TRBD1 (6 bases). This CDR3 comprises 12 residues. V dropped 7 bases and J dropped 5 bases, with 11 bases sitting between them. The V gene's germline CDR1 is SNHLY and CDR2 FYNNEI. The CDR3 coding sequence is TGTGCCAGCAACGGAGGGGGGACTGAAGCTTTCTTT. It is translated as CASNGGGTEAFF. The full variable domain, its missing parts supplied by reference TRBV2 and TRBJ1-1, is EPEVTQTPSHQVTQMGQEVILRCVPISNHLYFYWYRQILGQKVEFLVSFYNNEISEKSEIFDDQFSVERPDGSNFTLKIRSTKLEDSAMYFCASNGGGTEAFFGQGTRLTVV.

This clonotype was seen once. Its ends do not fully match the called genes, so a read error is possible. The rearrangement joins TRBV20-1 to TRBJ2-4; tentatively, D is TRBD2 (5 bases). The J call is doubtful: the DNA matches TRBJ2-7 better. The CDR3 is 12 amino acids. Germline V gene data show CDR1 as DFQATT and CDR2 as SNEGSKA (reference sequence). CDR3 DNA sequence: TGCAGTGCTCCGGACTTCTCCAACGAGCAGTACTTC. Translating it yields CSAPDFSNEQYF.

This clonotype was picked up a small number of times. J is TRBJ2-5 and V is TRBV7-6; weak D call: TRBD1 (6 bases). The CDR3 contains 14 residues. Deletions cut 8 bases from V and 4 bases from J, with 17 bases between. Germline loops: CDR1 SGHVS, CDR2 FNYEAQ. CDR3 protein: CASSGRQAGETQYF. CDR3 nucleotide sequence: TGTGCCAGCTCGGGGAGACAGGCAGGAGAGACCCAGTACTTC.

V gene TRBV30 combines with J gene TRBJ2-3; D is perhaps TRBD2 (6 bases). The CDR3 has 13 amino acids. CDR1 is GTSNPN and CDR2 is SVGIG in the germline V gene (reference sequence). The CDR3 coding sequence is TGTTGCCTAGGTCGGAGGGGCACAGATACGCAGTATTTT. Translating it yields CCLGRRGTDTQYF.

This clonotype was observed many times. The chain combines TRBV4-3 with TRBJ2-6; the D is unclear. Germline V gene data show CDR1 as LGHNA and CDR2 as YSLEER. The germline V and J ends were trimmed by 4 bases and 1 base, with 17 bases remaining between them. The CDR3 spans 18 residues. The CDR3 protein is CASSRWADQSSGANVLTF. As DNA, the CDR3 is TGCGCCAGCAGCCGTTGGGCAGATCAAAGTTCTGGGGCCAACGTCCTGACTTTC.

This sequence joins TRBV12-3 or TRBV12-4 and TRBJ1-1, with D possibly TRBD1 on 5 matching bases. V lost 7 bases to trimming and J lost 4 bases, with 10 bases between them. There are 12 residues in the CDR3. Here the CDR3 reads CASNQGVTEAFF. DNA for the CDR3: TGTGCCAGCAATCAGGGTGTCACTGAAGCTTTCTTT.

This clonotype was detected only a few times. V gene TRBV20-1 combines with J gene TRBJ1-4, with D uncertain. This CDR3 region has 13 residues. In germline, CDR1 is DFQATT, CDR2 SNEGSKA (reference sequence). Trimming left V 7 bases short and J 7 bases short, with 16 bases between. This CDR3 reads CSGRQGSGEKLFF. CDR3 nucleotides: TGCAGTGGGCGACAAGGCAGTGGTGAAAAACTGTTTTTT.

This clonotype was observed a handful of times. The chain uses TRBV18 and TRBJ2-4; 9 bases are a match to TRBD1. With 5 bases clipped from V and 8 bases from J, the junction kept 10 bases outside the gene matches. There are 15 residues in the CDR3. CDR1 and CDR2 (germline): KGHSH, LQKENI. Here the CDR3 DNA reads TGTGCCAGCTCAGAAAAACAGGGGGCGCTGGACATTCAGTACTTC. It translates to CASSEKQGALDIQYF.

The gene calls are TRBV7-2 and TRBJ2-5; 7 bases line up with TRBD1. V was pared by 4 bases and J by 9 bases, with 8 bases of the junction left unmatched. The CDR3 totals 13 residues. Germline V gives CDR1 SGHTA, CDR2 FQGNSA. In nucleotides, the CDR3 is TGTGCCAGCAGCTCCAGACAGGGTGGGGCCCAGTACTTC. Protein product: CASSSRQGGAQYF.

V gene TRBV11-3 combines with J gene TRBJ2-3; 7 bases agree with TRBD2. With V trimmed by 3 bases and J by 7 bases, 10 bases remained unmatched. Germline loops: CDR1 SGHNT, CDR2 YENEEA. This CDR3 region has 15 residues. The CDR3 DNA reads TGTGCCAGCAGCTTGGGGGGACCAGCGGGGAATACGCAGTATTTT. Translation gives CASSLGGPAGNTQYF.

This chain joins TRBV7-2 and TRBJ2-3, with 10 bases aligning to TRBD2. Trimming cost V 2 bases and J 3 bases; bases outside gene matches: 11. The CDR3 covers 18 residues. Looked up from germline, CDR1 is SGHTA and CDR2 is FQGNSA. The CDR3 DNA reads TGTGCCAGCAGCTTAAGGGGCATGGGTAGCGGGAGGACAGATACGCAGTATTTT. Residues: CASSLRGMGSGRTDTQYF.

The rearrangement joins TRBV20-1 to TRBJ2-1, with 10 bases lining up with TRBD2. Germline lookup yields CDR1 DFQATT and CDR2 SNEGSKA (reference sequence). With 1 base clipped from V and 12 bases from J, the junction kept 18 bases outside the gene matches. CDR3 size: 17 residues. The CDR3 reads CSARGRGSGRLRWGQFF. The CDR3 DNA follows: TGCAGTGCTAGAGGGAGGGGTAGCGGGAGGTTGAGATGGGGGCAGTTCTTC.

As for this clonotype: At one boundary the junction diverges from the germline segment, which might be a read error. V usage is TRBV6-1 and J usage is TRBJ1-1, with D perhaps TRBD1 (6 bases). Germline V gene lookup returns CDR1 MNHNS and CDR2 SASEGT. CDR3 length: 14 residues. CDR3: CACSAPQGGAEAFF. For the CDR3, the DNA is TGTGCCTGCAGTGCTCCACAGGGTGGGGCTGAAGCTTTCTTT.

The chain is built from TRBV5-1 and TRBJ2-7, with D perhaps TRBD1 or TRBD2 (6 bases each). The CDR3 contains 14 residues. Trimming removed 0 bases from V and 5 bases from J, with 12 bases in between. Per the germline V gene, CDR1 is SGHRS and CDR2 is YFSETQ. The CDR3 DNA follows: TGCGCCAGCAGCTTGGGCAATAGGGGGGACGAGCAGTACTTC. This codes for CASSLGNRGDEQYF.

This CDR3 reads CSARQGVGDYGYTF. The DNA of the CDR3 is TGCAGTGCTAGACAGGGGGTCGGCGACTATGGCTACACCTTC. The V gene is TRBV20-1, the J gene TRBJ1-2; the match to TRBD1 covers 7 bases. Trimming at V came to 2 bases and at J to 3 bases, leaving 6 bases not matched to a gene. From germline, CDR1 is DFQATT and CDR2 SNEGSKA (reference sequence). The CDR3 totals 14 residues.

V gene TRBV4-1 combines with J gene TRBJ1-3; D is undetermined. The length of the CDR3 is 12 residues. Germline CDR1 MGHRA, CDR2 YSYEKL. Trimming took 1 base from V and 11 from J, leaving 9 bases between them. CDR3 residues: CASSQGRSPIYF. The CDR3 nucleotides are TGCGCCAGCAGCCAAGGCAGGAGTCCCATATATTTT.

The chain couples TRBV7-2 to TRBJ2-1; 9 nucleotides align to TRBD1. The CDR3 length is 13 residues. The germline CDR1 and CDR2 sequences are SGHTA and FQGNSA. With V trimmed by 5 bases and J by 9 bases, 5 bases remained unmatched. This chain's CDR3 is CASSARQGGEQFF. In nucleotides, the CDR3 is TGTGCCAGCAGCGCCAGACAGGGGGGTGAGCAGTTCTTC. Full variable domain (missing parts from reference TRBV7-2 and TRBJ2-1): GAGVSQSPSNKVTEKGKDVELRCDPISGHTALYWYRQSLGQGLEFLIYFQGNSAPDKSGLPSDRFSAERTGGSVSTLTIQRTQQEDSAVYLCASSARQGGEQFFGPGTRLTVL.

The V call is TRBV6-2 or TRBV6-3, the J call TRBJ2-7; D gene unclear. This CDR3 contains 11 residues. Germline CDR1 is MNHEY and CDR2 is SVGEGT. The V and J ends lost 5 bases and 2 bases respectively, with 4 bases between them. In DNA, the CDR3 is TGTGCCAGCAGTGCCGCCTACGAGCAGTACTTC. This codes for CASSAAYEQYF.

The rearrangement uses TRBV18 and TRBJ1-2; 9 bases match TRBD1. V dropped 4 bases and J dropped 5; count of bases not matched to a gene: 8. CDR1 and CDR2 (germline): KGHSH, LQKENI. This CDR3 is 15 amino acids long. CDR3 loop: CASSLGQGLDYGYTF. The CDR3 DNA reads as TGTGCCAGCTCACTAGGACAGGGGCTGGATTATGGCTACACCTTC.

This clonotype was counted a few times. V and J are TRBV7-6 and TRBJ2-7; 11 bases are shared with TRBD2. Germline CDR1 reads SGHVS; CDR2 reads FNYEAQ. Trimming at V came to 5 bases and at J to 0 bases, leaving 12 bases not matched to a gene. The CDR3 runs 18 residues. The CDR3 loop is CASSEGTGLAGHSYEQYF. In nucleotides, the CDR3 is TGTGCCAGCAGCGAAGGCACTGGACTAGCGGGCCACTCCTACGAGCAGTACTTC. Complete variable domain (other parts from reference TRBV7-6 and TRBJ2-7): GAGVSQSPRYKVTKRGQDVALRCDPISGHVSLYWYRQALGQGPEFLTYFNYEAQQDKSGLPNDRFSAERPEGSISTLTIQRTEQRDSAMYRCASSEGTGLAGHSYEQYFGPGTRLTVT.

This clonotype was seen only once. The gene calls are TRBV20-1 and TRBJ2-5, with D perhaps assigned TRBD1 or TRBD2 (5 bases each). Trimming shortened V by 1 base and J by 7 bases, and 13 bases separated the two germline ends. The CDR3 length is 13 residues. The germline CDR1 and CDR2 sequences are DFQATT and SNEGSKA (reference sequence). The CDR3 DNA follows: TGCAGTGCTAGAGTTCTGGCTGGGGGGACCCAGTACTTC. This codes for CSARVLAGGTQYF.

This clonotype was observed a single time. The V and J genes are TRBV12-3 or TRBV12-4 and TRBJ2-5; 7 bases line up with TRBD1. V lost 5 bases, J lost 0 bases, and 0 bases stayed unmatched. The CDR3 spans 13 residues. The CDR3 nucleotides are TGTGCCAGCAGTACAGGGGACCAAGAGACCCAGTACTTC. Translating gives CASSTGDQETQYF.

The chain employs TRBV9 and TRBJ2-5; TRBD2 might be the D (6 bases). The V gene's germline CDR1 is SGDLS and CDR2 YYNGEE. The CDR3 extends over 15 amino acids. V lost 4 bases to trimming and J lost 1 base, with 14 bases between them. CDR3 protein: CASSPSGGFQETQYF. The CDR3 DNA reads TGTGCCAGCAGCCCAAGCGGAGGGTTCCAAGAGACCCAGTACTTC.

On this clonotype: The junction departs from the called germline gene at one end, perhaps through a read error. This rearrangement joins TRBV6-2 or TRBV6-3 to TRBJ1-5; no firm D call. CDR3 length equals 16 residues. Per germline, CDR1 MNHEY and CDR2 SVGEGT. CDR3 region: CASILTPENSNRPQHF. DNA of the CDR3: TGTGCCAGCATCTTGACACCAGAAAATAGCAATCGGCCCCAGCATTTT.

The chain combines TRBV27 with TRBJ2-3; D tentatively reads TRBD1 or TRBD2 (5 bases each). The CDR3 is 14 amino acids. With 2 bases removed from V and 4 bases from J, the gap between germline ends came to 10 bases. The germline V gene has CDR1 MNHEY and CDR2 SMNVEV (reference sequence). CDR3 loop: CASSLGGNADTQYF. The CDR3 DNA sequence: TGTGCCAGCAGTTTAGGGGGAAATGCAGATACGCAGTATTTT.

The chain carries TRBV20-1 and TRBJ2-3, with TRBD2 as a possible D gene (6 bases). CDR3 length: 17 residues. Germline assignment: CDR1 DFQATT and CDR2 SNEGSKA (reference sequence). Trimming shortened V by 1 base and J by 6 bases, and 23 bases separated the two germline ends. In DNA form, the CDR3 reads TGCAGTGCTAGAGTACCGAGTGGCAGGAGGGCTCAGGATACGCAGTATTTT. Its translation: CSARVPSGRRAQDTQYF.

V gene TRBV7-2 combines with J gene TRBJ2-7; 10 bases match TRBD2. The V gene end was trimmed by 0 bases and the J gene end by 7 bases; junction bases not matched to a gene: 9. The CDR3 has 16 residues. Per germline, CDR1 SGHTA and CDR2 FQGNSA. The CDR3 sequence: CASSLAGSGRAIEQYF. For the CDR3, the DNA is TGTGCCAGCAGCTTAGCGGGCAGCGGGAGGGCCATTGAGCAGTACTTC.

The rearrangement joins TRBV6-5 to TRBJ1-6; 8 nucleotides match TRBD1. CDR1 and CDR2 from the germline V gene are MNHEY and SVGAGI. V gave up 2 bases and J gave up 10 bases; unmatched junction bases: 4. This CDR3 comprises 14 residues. The CDR3 sequence is CASSYDRGESPLHF. Written as DNA, the CDR3 is TGTGCCAGCAGTTACGACAGGGGCGAATCACCCCTCCACTTT.

CDR3 nucleotide sequence: TGTGCCAGCAGAAAGTTTCAGGCGGGGAGCTCTGGGGCCAACGTCCTGACTTTC. Its protein product is CASRKFQAGSSGANVLTF. V gene TRBV6-1 combines with J gene TRBJ2-6; D perhaps matches TRBD2 (6 bases). Germline-derived CDR1 and CDR2 are MNHNS and SASEGT. CDR3 length: 18 amino acids. V lost 6 bases to trimming and J lost 0 bases, with 18 bases between them.

The chain is built from TRBV28 and TRBJ2-1, with 7 bases aligning to TRBD2. V shed 4 bases, J shed 0 bases, and the junction held 6 bases outside the gene matches. Germline loops: CDR1 MDHEN, CDR2 SYDVKM. The CDR3 has 16 residues. The CDR3 here is CASSSLGGSSYNEQFF. The DNA of the CDR3 is TGTGCCAGCAGTTCCCTGGGGGGGAGCTCCTACAATGAGCAGTTCTTC.